These 28 T cell receptor beta chains originate from one sample sequenced in a study of shared clonotypes between healthy human individuals. Produced via immunoSEQ multiplex PCR; TCRdb's table is partial and in-frame only. The data show fewer than 650,000 clones, around 78% seen once. Sequences were obtained from PBMCs. The receptors stem from a woman in her thirties or forties in good health. Some clones in this sample may be carry-over from other donors' samples.

A note on this clone: This is likely an artifact of a read error, given a far larger clone one base away. The chain has TRBV30 and TRBJ1-3; D might be TRBD1 (6 bases). With 5 bases removed from V and 3 bases from J, the gap between germline ends came to 14 bases. The CDR3 spans 14 residues. From germline, CDR1 is GTSNPN and CDR2 SVGIG (reference sequence). CDR3 region: CAWGSQGFGNTIYF. The CDR3 DNA reads TGTGCCTGGGGATCACAGGGATTTGGAAACACCATATATTTT.

V is TRBV7-3 and J is TRBJ2-1; weak D call: TRBD2 (6 bases). Trimming removed 5 bases from V and 0 bases from J, with 20 bases in between. CDR1 is SGHTA and CDR2 is FQGTGA in the germline V gene. This CDR3 comprises 18 residues. CDR3 in DNA: TGTGCCAGCAGCCCCACGCGCGGACTACCAAGCTCCTACAATGAGCAGTTCTTC. This encodes CASSPTRGLPSSYNEQFF.

The chain employs TRBV5-1 and TRBJ2-7; D not resolved. Trimming took off 5 bases at V and 6 bases at J, with 9 bases between the two ends. The CDR3 sequence is 11 residues long. Per germline, CDR1 SGHRS and CDR2 YFSETQ. Here the CDR3 reads CASREDGEQYF. The DNA of the CDR3 is TGCGCCAGCAGAGAAGACGGCGAGCAGTACTTC.

The rearrangement links TRBV5-1 to TRBJ2-7; D may be TRBD1 (5 bases). CDR3 length equals 13 residues. Germline V gene data show CDR1 as SGHRS and CDR2 as YFSETQ. The V end was cut by 3 bases, the J end by 6 bases, with 13 bases between. The CDR3 nucleotides are TGCGCCAGCAGCTCATTTTCCAGGGCCGAGCAGTACTTC. Translated, it gives CASSSFSRAEQYF.

About this clone: The sample contains more than one DNA sequence encoding this CDR3. The rearrangement links TRBV28 to TRBJ2-3, with D unresolved. CDR1 and CDR2 from the germline V gene are MDHEN and SYDVKM. The V and J ends lost 4 bases and 0 bases respectively, with 5 bases between them. The CDR3 has 13 residues. The CDR3 region has the DNA TGTGCCAGCAGTTCCGGGAGCACAGATACGCAGTATTTT. Protein product: CASSSGSTDTQYF.

The chain uses TRBV7-2 and TRBJ2-7, with 7 bases fitting TRBD2. From germline, CDR1 is SGHTA and CDR2 FQGNSA. V dropped 5 bases and J dropped 4; count of bases not matched to a gene: 14. The CDR3 has 16 amino acids. The CDR3 spells CASSDRSGREGYEQYF. CDR3 DNA sequence: TGTGCCAGCAGCGACCGGTCAGGCAGGGAGGGTTACGAGCAGTACTTC.

This sequence joins TRBV7-2 and TRBJ1-2; D uncertain. Trimming took off 0 bases at V and 3 bases at J, with 8 bases between the two ends. The CDR3 sequence is 14 residues long. Germline V CDR1 and CDR2: SGHTA, FQGNSA. CDR3 in amino acids: CASSLALGDYGYTF. CDR3 coding DNA: TGTGCCAGCAGCTTAGCGCTCGGGGACTATGGCTACACCTTC.

The genes are TRBV30 and TRBJ2-1; TRBD2 aligns across 12 bases. The CDR3 contains 14 residues. Trimming removed 0 bases from V and 6 bases from J; junction bases left unmatched: 0. The V gene's germline CDR1 is GTSNPN and CDR2 SVGIG (reference sequence). This chain's CDR3 is CAWSVLAGGNEQFF. CDR3 bases: TGTGCCTGGAGTGTACTAGCGGGAGGCAATGAGCAGTTCTTC.

The chain carries TRBV5-1 and TRBJ1-2; D is unresolved. Germline V gene sequence: CDR1 SGHRS, CDR2 YFSETQ. Trimming shortened V by 0 bases and J by 5 bases, and 11 bases separated the two germline ends. The CDR3 consists of 14 residues. CDR3 DNA: TGCGCCAGCAGCTTGGCGTTAGACACTTATGGCTACACCTTC. Residues: CASSLALDTYGYTF. Full variable domain (missing parts from reference TRBV5-1 and TRBJ1-2): KAGVTQTPRYLIKTRGQQVTLSCSPISGHRSVSWYQQTPGQGLQFLFEYFSETQRNKGNFPGRFSGRQFSNSRSEMNVSTLELGDSALYLCASSLALDTYGYTFGSGTRLTVV.

This clone was observed a few times. The chain uses TRBV7-2 and TRBJ1-1; D uncertain. The CDR3 length is 16 residues. Looked up from germline, CDR1 is SGHTA and CDR2 is FQGNSA. V lost 2 bases to trimming and J lost 4 bases, with 17 bases between them. CDR3 loop: CASSLNPTGRGTEAFF. CDR3 DNA sequence: TGTGCCAGCAGCTTAAATCCTACGGGTCGGGGCACTGAAGCTTTCTTT.

The chain links TRBV21-1 to TRBJ2-7; TRBD1 is the table's D call, not checked against the DNA. TRBV21-1 is a pseudogene locus. This CDR3 has 14 residues. CDR3 nucleotides: TGTGCCAGCAGCATTGTGGACAGGGCCCTGGAGCAGTACTTC. Amino acids: CASSIVDRALEQYF.

This chain joins TRBV27 and TRBJ2-5, with 8 bases lining up with TRBD2. CDR1 and CDR2 (germline): MNHEY, SMNVEV (reference sequence). The CDR3 covers 16 residues. V shed 5 bases, J shed 2 bases, and the junction held 10 bases outside the gene matches. In DNA form, the CDR3 reads TGTGCCAGCAGTCTAGACTGGTCTAGCGGGCAAGAGACCCAGTACTTC. Protein product: CASSLDWSSGQETQYF.

The V gene is TRBV29-1, the J gene TRBJ2-5, with TRBD2 identical over 15 bases. The CDR3 is 16 amino acids. Germline lookup yields CDR1 SQVTM and CDR2 ANQGSEA. The V gene end was trimmed by 4 bases and the J gene end by 4 bases; junction bases not matched to a gene: 7. In DNA form, the CDR3 reads TGCAGCGTTGGAGGACTAGCGGGAGGGCCCGGAGAGACCCAGTACTTC. It is translated as CSVGGLAGGPGETQYF.

Note on this clone: This same CDR3 is encoded by further DNA sequences in the sample. This chain connects TRBV30 to TRBJ1-2, with D uncertain. Per germline, CDR1 GTSNPN and CDR2 SVGIG (reference sequence). CDR3 length equals 12 residues. Trimming took 0 bases from V and 4 from J, leaving 6 bases between them. CDR3 bases: TGTGCCTGGAGTGTACGTAGCTATGGCTACACCTTC. This sequence encodes CAWSVRSYGYTF.

This clone was picked up a small number of times. The J gene is TRBJ1-5, the V gene TRBV30, with D uncertain. V was pared by 0 bases and J by 6 bases, with 12 bases between. The CDR3 totals 14 residues. Germline values: CDR1 GTSNPN, CDR2 SVGIG (reference sequence). Here the CDR3 reads CAWSVEAVIQPQHF. The DNA for the CDR3 is TGTGCCTGGAGTGTAGAGGCAGTCATTCAGCCCCAGCATTTT.

This chain uses TRBV5-1 with TRBJ2-7; 11 bases map to TRBD2. The germline V gene encodes CDR1 SGHRS and CDR2 YFSETQ. CDR3 length equals 16 residues. J gave up 5 bases and V 1 base, and 8 bases lay outside the gene matches. The CDR3 DNA reads TGCGCCAGCAGCTTGTTAGTAGCGGGAGGGCCAGACGAGCAGTACTTC. This encodes CASSLLVAGGPDEQYF.

This clone occurred once. The chain carries TRBV10-2 and TRBJ2-1; 7 bases map to TRBD1. CDR3 length: 11 amino acids. The J segment lost 15 bases and the V segment lost 2 bases, leaving 4 bases of the junction unmatched. CDR1 and CDR2 (germline): WSHSY, SAAADI. CDR3 in amino acids: CASSERGRWFF. In nucleotides, the CDR3 is TGCGCCAGCAGTGAGAGGGGGCGATGGTTCTTC.

The genes are TRBV7-6 and TRBJ1-6, with 10 nucleotides matching TRBD1. The CDR3 spans 17 residues. The trim removed 1 base at V and 6 bases at J, leaving 6 bases unmatched. In germline, CDR1 is SGHVS, CDR2 FNYEAQ. The CDR3 loop reads CASSLGTGGSFNSPLHF. CDR3 nucleotides: TGTGCCAGCAGCTTAGGGACAGGGGGTTCATTTAATTCACCCCTCCACTTT.

V usage is TRBV7-8 and J usage is TRBJ1-5; 7 positions agree with TRBD1. J was trimmed by 2 bases and V by 6 bases; bases with no gene match: 7. The length of the CDR3 is 15 residues. From germline, CDR1 is SGHVS and CDR2 FQNEAQ. In DNA, the CDR3 is TGTGCCAGCAGAGAGGGGGCAGGGGGCAATCAGCCCCAGCATTTT. This gives the protein CASREGAGGNQPQHF.

CDR3 region: CASSFRTASTDTQYF. Here the CDR3 DNA reads TGTGCCAGCAGTTTTCGGACAGCTAGCACAGATACGCAGTATTTT. J is TRBJ2-3 and V is TRBV28, with D possibly being TRBD1 (6 bases). CDR1 and CDR2 (germline): MDHEN, SYDVKM. There are 15 residues in the CDR3. V was clipped by 3 bases and J by 0 bases, with 10 bases between them.

This clone was counted at least ten times. The V call is TRBV29-1, the J call TRBJ2-7, with 8 bases aligning to TRBD2. From germline, CDR1 is SQVTM and CDR2 ANQGSEA. Trimming took 3 bases from V and 0 from J; bases not matched to a gene: 10. The CDR3 is 16 amino acids. The CDR3 DNA follows: TGCAGCGTTGATGATCGGGGACTAGGGAGCTCCTACGAGCAGTACTTC. This translates into CSVDDRGLGSSYEQYF.

This chain connects TRBV4-1 to TRBJ2-1, with 7 nucleotides matching TRBD2. CDR1 and CDR2 (germline): MGHRA, YSYEKL. The CDR3 totals 14 residues. Trimming cost V 2 bases and J 9 bases; bases outside gene matches: 7. The CDR3 loop is CASSQRAPGGEQFF. The CDR3 DNA reads TGCGCCAGCAGCCAAAGGGCTCCGGGAGGTGAGCAGTTCTTC.

The chain uses TRBV25-1 and TRBJ2-1, with unresolved D. Germline V lookup: CDR1 MGHDK, CDR2 SYGVNS. The V and J ends lost 1 base and 7 bases respectively, with 8 bases between them. This CDR3 has 13 residues. Written as DNA, the CDR3 is TGTGCCAGCAGTGAATTAAGGGTTAATGAGCAGTTCTTC. Translation: CASSELRVNEQFF.

This chain joins TRBV15 and TRBJ2-1; no reliable D call. The CDR3 has 14 residues. Germline assignment: CDR1 LNHNV and CDR2 YYDKDF (reference sequence). Trimming left V 1 base short and J 2 bases short, with 6 bases between. The CDR3 here is CATSRVGAYNEQFF. In nucleotides, the CDR3 is TGTGCCACCAGCAGAGTCGGAGCCTACAATGAGCAGTTCTTC.

This clone was counted once. The V and J genes are TRBV6-5 and TRBJ2-5, with 7 bases lining up with TRBD2. The germline gives CDR1 MNHEY, CDR2 SVGAGI. This CDR3 is built from 14 residues. After removal of 2 bases from V and 4 bases from J, the junction contained 4 bases not matched to a gene. CDR3 nucleotide sequence: TGTGCCAGCAGTTACGGGCCTAGCGGAGAGACCCAGTACTTC. Protein: CASSYGPSGETQYF.

J is TRBJ2-7 and V is TRBV11-2, with TRBD1 matching 9 bases. J lost 3 bases, V lost 6 bases, and 9 bases had no gene match. The CDR3 spans 15 residues. From germline, CDR1 is SGHAT and CDR2 FQNNGV. The CDR3 loop reads CASRVPGTGNYEQYF. Here the CDR3 DNA reads TGTGCCAGCAGAGTGCCCGGGACAGGGAACTACGAGCAGTACTTC.

This chain uses TRBV11-2 with TRBJ2-5; 8 nucleotides match TRBD2. Near its end, the DNA agrees better with TRBJ2-7, so the J call may be wrong. CDR1 is SGHAT, CDR2 FQNNGV, per germline. CDR3 length equals 15 residues. The CDR3 is CASSVSSGQGYEQYF. CDR3 DNA: TGTGCCAGCAGCGTATCTAGCGGGCAAGGTTACGAGCAGTACTTC.

The chain couples TRBV27 to TRBJ2-3, with D perhaps assigned TRBD1 or TRBD2 (5 bases each). The CDR3 consists of 14 residues. Looked up from germline, CDR1 is MNHEY and CDR2 is SMNVEV (reference sequence). Trimming cost V 5 bases and J 0 bases, with 9 bases left between them. CDR3 sequence: CASSAGDSTDTQYF. CDR3 sequence (DNA): TGTGCCAGCAGTGCCGGGGACAGCACAGATACGCAGTATTTT.